The clone carrying this T cell receptor beta chain occurred many times. The antigen remains unidentified. Germline V gene sequence: CDR1 SGHTA, CDR2 FQGNSA. Germline trimming cut 6 bases from V and 6 bases from J; bases unmatched to any gene: 11. CDR3 size: 16 residues. The data originate from a study of regulatory T cells in long-lasting Graves disease. Building of the TCR beta libraries involved iRepertoire HTBI primers and Arm-PCR of CDR3 regions. TCRdb passed the multiplex PCR reads through MiXCR, listing each CDR3 protein once. This sample has about 540,000 distinct CDR3 sequences, with approximately 12% found just once. Specified time point: newly diagnosed GD, antithyroid drugs for less than 3 months. Making the TCR library involved RNA that had been extracted from PBMCs. By American Thyroid Association guidelines, Graves' disease was diagnosed in the cohort. Study-wide results and limits: There were preferences for TRBV28, TRBJ1-2 and TRBJ2-5 in persistent disease.

A further study also used this sample, focusing on T cells in Graves' hyperthyroidism and ophthalmopathy. That source adds: During a first-round RT-PCR of the TCR CDR3, the HTBI primer set was used. Researchers report that a 13 V-J model separated ophthalmopathy from stable hyperthyroidism.

The chain carries TRBV7-2 and TRBJ2-7, with 13 positions matching TRBD2. Source: peripheral blood mononuclear cells (PBMCs), taken at new diagnosis, from a patient treated with antithyroid drugs. This TCR derives from a man aged 30-40 years with Graves disease. CDR3 coding DNA: TGTGCCAGCAGTTCCGGACTAGCGGGAGAACTCCTCGAGCAGTACTTC. Amino acids: CASSSGLAGELLEQYF.